The rows below give T cell receptor beta chains drawn from one sample of a study of blood T cell repertoires in COVID-19. Profiling relied on immunoSEQ multiplex PCR, and the TCRdb table lists in-frame clones only, not all of them. The sample contains about 200,000 clones, 83% of which appear only once. The sequenced sample was PBMCs or T cells enriched from blood (not recorded which). The source is a woman aged 45-65 years who had been exposed to COVID-19. The CDR3 runs from the conserved cysteine through the conserved F or W. The D gene is left open where the match is weak. The listing skips clone size in some rows; elsewhere it reads once, few, many or a size class.

j_call d_call clone_size v_call cdr3_nt cdr3_aa
TRBJ1-1 TRBD1 few TRBV15 TGTGCCACCAGCAGAGACAGGGGGCTGTCCCGAGCTTTCTTT CATSRDRGLSRAFF
TRBJ1-2 - - TRBV7-2 TGTGCCAGCAGCTCCAGGGGTGATGGCTACACCTTC CASSSRGDGYTF
TRBJ1-5 - few TRBV18 TGTGCCAGCTCCCCAAGTCCCGGTCAGCCCCAGCATTTT CASSPSPGQPQHF
TRBJ1-3 - once TRBV18 TGTGCCACGAGGGCCCTCTCTGGAAACACCATATATTTT CATRALSGNTIYF
TRBJ2-5 - - TRBV3-1/TRBV3-2 TGTGCCAGCAGCCAGAGGGAGACCCAGTACTTC CASSQRETQYF
TRBJ2-6 - - TRBV6-5 TGTGCCAGCAATCCCAGGGTTTACGGGGCCAACGTCCTGACTTTC CASNPRVYGANVLTF
TRBJ2-7 - - TRBV15 TGTGCCACCAGCAGAGATGCGGGGAGAAGGCTAGGCGAGCAGTACTTC CATSRDAGRRLGEQYF
TRBJ2-7 - - TRBV10-2 TGCGCCAGCAGTGAGGAGGGCGCGAGCTCCTACGAGCAGTACTTC CASSEEGASSYEQYF
TRBJ1-1 - - TRBV5-4 TGTGCCAGCAGCCTCCCCGGAGGGAGTGCCACTGAAGCTTTCTTT CASSLPGGSATEAFF
TRBJ1-2 - - TRBV10-3 TGTGCCATCAGCGGGGGAGGCTATGGCTACACCTTC CAISGGGYGYTF
TRBJ1-1 TRBD1 few TRBV7-9 TGTGCCAGCAGCTTGACAGGGGAGGGCACTGAAGCTTTCTTT CASSLTGEGTEAFF
TRBJ1-3 - - TRBV6-5 TGTGCCAGCCTATCGACACACTCTGGAAACACCATATATTTT CASLSTHSGNTIYF
TRBJ2-7 TRBD2 - TRBV7-9 TGTGCCAGCAGCTTAATTGGGACTAGCGGTCTCGAGCAGTACTTC CASSLIGTSGLEQYF
TRBJ1-3 - - TRBV10-3 TGTGCCATCAGTGAGTCCCTCGGAGGGGCTACAGGCAACACCATATATTTT CAISESLGGATGNTIYF
TRBJ1-6 - - TRBV7-2 TGTGCCAGCAGCTTCGGGAACAGCAGAAATTCACCCCTCCACTTT CASSFGNSRNSPLHF
TRBJ1-2 - - TRBV7-2 TGTGCCAGCAGCTTGCTTGGGGGAGGGCATGGCTACACCTTC CASSLLGGGHGYTF
TRBJ1-1 - few TRBV10-2 TGCGCCAGCGGGGCACAGGTAGTGAACACTGAAGCTTTCTTT CASGAQVVNTEAFF
TRBJ2-5 - - TRBV15 TGTGCCACCAGTCGGGGGTACCAAGAGACCCAGTACTTC CATSRGYQETQYF
TRBJ1-5 TRBD1 - TRBV18 TGTGCCAGCTCCCCCACCGGGACAGGGTCCAATCAGCCCCAGCATTTT CASSPTGTGSNQPQHF
TRBJ1-3 - - TRBV19 TGTGCCAGTAGTATCTTAGTCGGAGGTGGTGGAAACACCATATATTTT CASSILVGGGGNTIYF
TRBJ2-5 TRBD1 - TRBV14 TGTGCCAGCAGCCACCTAAGCGGACAGGACACCCAGTACTTC CASSHLSGQDTQYF
TRBJ1-1 TRBD1 - TRBV18 TGTGCCAGCTCTTTGACAGGGAGAAAGGCTGAAGCTTTCTTT CASSLTGRKAEAFF
TRBJ1-1 TRBD1 - TRBV29-1 TGCAGCGAAGAACCTAGGGGGCCCACTGAAGCTTTCTTT CSEEPRGPTEAFF
TRBJ1-1 TRBD1 few TRBV19 TGTGCCAGTAGTACCGCGACAGGGGCCATGAACACTGAAGCTTTCTTT CASSTATGAMNTEAFF
TRBJ1-4 - - TRBV4-1 TGCGCCAGCAGCCAAGACCCTCCGGGAGTTAATGAAAAACTGTTTTTT CASSQDPPGVNEKLFF
TRBJ1-1 TRBD1 - TRBV7-8 TGTGCCAGCTCCCAGACAGGGGAGAACACTGAAGCTTTCTTT CASSQTGENTEAFF
TRBJ1-2 TRBD1 - TRBV5-4 TGTGCCAGCAGCTTGGGTGGGGGGACAGGGACTAACTATGGCTACACCTTC CASSLGGGTGTNYGYTF
TRBJ1-2 TRBD1 few TRBV18 TGTGCCAGCTCACCAGACAGGGGGAATGGCTACACCTTC CASSPDRGNGYTF
TRBJ1-1 - - TRBV12-3/TRBV12-4 TGTGCCAGCAGTTTTCCCGGCACTGAAGCTTTCTTT CASSFPGTEAFF
TRBJ1-5 - - TRBV4-1 TGCGCCAGCAGCCAAGACGGACAGCCGTCGAAAGATCAGCCCCAGCATTTT CASSQDGQPSKDQPQHF
TRBJ1-5 TRBD1 - TRBV9 TGTGCCAGCAGCGTGACAGGGGATAATCAGCCCCAGCATTTT CASSVTGDNQPQHF
TRBJ1-2 TRBD1 - TRBV6-2/TRBV6-3 TGTGCCAGCAGTACCCTCCGGACAGGACATGGCTACACCTTC CASSTLRTGHGYTF
TRBJ2-3 - - TRBV20-1 TGCAGTGCTAGTATAACCCGGGGTACGGCAGATACGCAGTATTTT CSASITRGTADTQYF
TRBJ2-1 - - TRBV6-2/TRBV6-3 TGTGCCAGCAGTACCCCGGGACTCCGGTCCTACAATGAGCAGTTCTTC CASSTPGLRSYNEQFF
TRBJ2-5 - - TRBV19 TGTGCCTCCACCGGGGAAGGGGAGACCCAGTACTTC CASTGEGETQYF
TRBJ2-2 TRBD1 once TRBV10-3 TGTGCCATCAGTTCAGGGGGACGAGCGGCCGGGGAGCTGTTTTTT CAISSGGRAAGELFF
TRBJ1-1 - - TRBV10-2 TGCGCCAGCAGTGAGTCGGGGGGGTGGCCTGAAGCTTTCTTT CASSESGGWPEAFF
TRBJ1-1 - few TRBV10-3 TGTGCCATCAGTACGGGGAACACTGAAGCTTTCTTT CAISTGNTEAFF
TRBJ1-1 - - TRBV11-2 TGTGCCAGCAGCTTAGAAACAGTTGCTTTCTTT CASSLETVAFF
TRBJ2-2 - once TRBV7-6 TGTGCCAGCAGCTCCCGGGGAGGCCGGGAGCTGTTTTTT CASSSRGGRELFF
TRBJ1-3 - - TRBV19 TGTGCCAGTAGTAAACAAGGGGGTCTTGGAAACACCATATATTTT CASSKQGGLGNTIYF
TRBJ1-6 - - TRBV27 TGTGCCAGCAGTTTATCCTCTTTTAATTCACCCCTCCACTTT CASSLSSFNSPLHF
TRBJ1-1 - once TRBV19 TGTGCCAGTAGTAGTTACAGGCGAAACACTGAAGCTTTCTTT CASSSYRRNTEAFF
TRBJ2-3 TRBD2 - TRBV18 TGTGCCAGCTCACCAATCGTGACGGGGGGACGCACAGATACGCAGTATTTT CASSPIVTGGRTDTQYF
TRBJ2-7 - - TRBV11-2 TGTGCCAGCAGCTTGACAGGCGAGCCGCACGAGCAGTACTTC CASSLTGEPHEQYF
TRBJ1-1 - - TRBV4-1 TGCGCCAGCAGCCACGCCCGTGAAGGGGGAACTGAAGCTTTCTTT CASSHAREGGTEAFF
TRBJ1-5 TRBD1 - TRBV19 TGTGCCAGTAGTCGCAACAGGGGAAATCAGCCCCAGCATTTT CASSRNRGNQPQHF
TRBJ1-3 TRBD1 - TRBV5-5 TGTGCCAGCAGCCTAGATCGGACAGGGAGAAACACCATATATTTT CASSLDRTGRNTIYF
TRBJ1-4 - - TRBV10-3 TGTGCCATCAGTGAACTACGGGGAGAAAAACTGTTTTTT CAISELRGEKLFF
TRBJ2-3 - - TRBV5-1 TGCGCCAGCAGCGTGAGCTACGGGGATACGCAGTATTTT CASSVSYGDTQYF
TRBJ2-3 TRBD2 - TRBV7-8 TGTGCCAGCAGCTTAGCGAGCGGGGGAAACCCTCACACAGATACGCAGTATTTT CASSLASGGNPHTDTQYF
TRBJ1-2 TRBD1 - TRBV6-1 TGTGCCAGCAGTACCGGGACAGGGACCTATGGCTACACCTTC CASSTGTGTYGYTF
TRBJ1-3 - - TRBV16 TGTGCCAGCAGCCAATCGGGTCTGCCGTCGGCGGCCATATATTTT CASSQSGLPSAAIYF
TRBJ1-2 - - TRBV12-3/TRBV12-4 TGTGCCAGCAGTGGGTCAGGAGGCTATGGCTACACCTTC CASSGSGGYGYTF
TRBJ1-1 - - TRBV5-1 TGCGCCAGCAGCTTGGACAGCCGGACAACTGAAGCTTTCTTT CASSLDSRTTEAFF